This is a list of T cell receptor beta chains from one sample in a study of cytomegalovirus exposure and HLA in healthy donors. Only in-frame clones appear in the TCRdb table, and some are missing; sequencing was by immunoSEQ multiplex PCR. The sample comprises about 130,000 clones, approximately 78% of which are singletons, and 5.9% rests with the top ten. Sequencing input: PBMCs. These receptors were obtained from a woman aged 40-49 years in good health and CMV-seropositive. Each CDR3 is given with its conserved first and last residue. Each record gives: J gene, V gene, D gene, clone size, CDR3 DNA, CDR3 protein. D genes are given only for firm matches. Expanded clones get a size class; other rows say once, few or many, or leave the size out.

TRBJ1-3 | TRBV6-5 | - | - | TGTGCCAGCACCCTGTCCCGCTCTGGAAACACCATATATTTT | CASTLSRSGNTIYF
TRBJ1-1 | TRBV7-3 | - | - | TGTGCCAGCAGCTTTAATGCAGGGTATGAAGCTTTCTTT | CASSFNAGYEAFF
TRBJ2-7 | TRBV6-1 | - | - | TGTGCCAGCAGTGAAGGGAACGGGATATCCTACGAGCAGTACTTC | CASSEGNGISYEQYF
TRBJ2-7 | TRBV6-5 | - | - | TGTGCCAGCAGCTTTCCGGGAGTTTACGAGCAGTACTTC | CASSFPGVYEQYF
TRBJ1-2 | TRBV5-8 | TRBD1 | - | TGTGCCAGCAGCTACGACAGGGGGTTGGATGGCTACACCTTC | CASSYDRGLDGYTF
TRBJ2-2 | TRBV5-1 | TRBD1 | once | TGCGCCAGCAGCTTGGTACAGGGGGTTAGCACCGGGGAGCTGTTTTTT | CASSLVQGVSTGELFF
TRBJ1-2 | TRBV9 | TRBD1 | - | TGTGCCAGCAGCTACTCCGGGACAGGGCGGCCCACCTTC | CASSYSGTGRPTF
TRBJ2-7 | TRBV6-1 | - | - | TGTGCCGGCCGGGACTGGAGCTCCTACGAGCAGTACTTC | CAGRDWSSYEQYF
TRBJ2-7 | TRBV28 | TRBD2 | few | TGTGCCAGCAGTTTGGGAAGCGGGATCGGCTACGAGCAGTACTTC | CASSLGSGIGYEQYF
TRBJ2-6 | TRBV15 | - | - | TGTGCCACCAGCAGAGCTGGCTCAGGGGCCAACGTCCTGACTTTC | CATSRAGSGANVLTF
TRBJ1-1 | TRBV28 | TRBD1 | once | TGTGCCAGCAGCCTGGGACAGAGGAACACTGAAGCTTTCTTT | CASSLGQRNTEAFF
TRBJ2-1 | TRBV29-1 | - | - | TGCAGCGTCAGGGGAGATGGCTCCTACAATGAGCAGTTCTTC | CSVRGDGSYNEQFF
TRBJ1-1 | TRBV2 | - | - | TGTGCCAGCAGTGAACAGGGGTCGTCGGGCCGAGCTTTCTTT | CASSEQGSSGRAFF
TRBJ1-4 | TRBV29-1 | TRBD1 | - | TGCAGCGTTGATGGGACAGGGGTTGAAAAACTGTTTTTT | CSVDGTGVEKLFF
TRBJ2-5 | TRBV7-8 | TRBD1 | - | TGTGCCAGCAGATTTCACAGGGGAGCCATCCAAGAGACCCAGTACTTC | CASRFHRGAIQETQYF
TRBJ2-2 | TRBV9 | - | - | TGTGCCAGCAAATCCAGGAACACCGGGGAGCTGTTTTTT | CASKSRNTGELFF
TRBJ2-3 | TRBV27 | TRBD1 | - | TGTGCCAGCAGTTTATTTAGGGACAGAGGCACAGATACGCAGTATTTT | CASSLFRDRGTDTQYF
TRBJ2-2 | TRBV2 | TRBD2 | - | TGTGCCAGCACTAGCGGGGGGAACTTTGGCGGGGAGCTGTTTTTT | CASTSGGNFGGELFF
TRBJ1-2 | TRBV27 | - | once | TGTGCCAGCAGTTTTGGGGGGGTGGATGGCTACACCTTC | CASSFGGVDGYTF
TRBJ1-1 | TRBV19 | TRBD1 | - | TGTGCCAGTAGTGGTTCGACAGGGATGGGCACTGAAGCTTTCTTT | CASSGSTGMGTEAFF
TRBJ2-1 | TRBV5-4 | TRBD2 | - | TGTGCCAGCAGCGCGGGAGCCTCCTACAATGAGCAGTTCTTC | CASSAGASYNEQFF
TRBJ2-7 | TRBV29-1 | TRBD1 | - | TGCAGCGTAAGATCGGGACAGGACTACGAGCAGTACTTC | CSVRSGQDYEQYF
TRBJ2-3 | TRBV27 | - | - | TGTGCCAGCACCCCCCGGAGGAGCACAGATACGCAGTATTTT | CASTPRRSTDTQYF
TRBJ2-4 | TRBV2 | - | - | TGTGCCAGCAGTGACCGCAGGGGATACAAAAACATTCAGTACTTC | CASSDRRGYKNIQYF
TRBJ2-7 | TRBV5-1 | - | - | TGCGCCAGCAGATGGTTCGTGAGCGGAGCCTACGAGCAGTACTTC | CASRWFVSGAYEQYF
TRBJ2-7 | TRBV27 | TRBD2 | - | TGTGCCAGCAGTTTACGGAAGGGACTAGCGGGGGACTCCTACGAGCAGTACTTC | CASSLRKGLAGDSYEQYF
TRBJ1-6 | TRBV30 | - | - | TGTGCCTGGGGGACATCTAATAATTCACCCCTCCACTTT | CAWGTSNNSPLHF
TRBJ2-2 | TRBV4-3 | - | - | TGCGCCAGCAGCCAACTAGCGCCCACCGGGGAGCTGTTTTTT | CASSQLAPTGELFF
TRBJ1-1 | TRBV10-3 | - | few | TGTGCCATCAGCCGGACAGCTCAGAACACTGAAGCTTTCTTT | CAISRTAQNTEAFF
TRBJ2-7 | TRBV19 | - | few | TGTGCCAGTAGTAGACGGGAGTACACCTACGAGCAGTACTTC | CASSRREYTYEQYF